This T cell receptor (beta chain) came from a study of T cells in Graves' hyperthyroidism and ophthalmopathy. TCR beta CDR3 sequences were amplified from RNA transcripts. Primed by the HTBI set, a first-round RT-PCR was run on the TCR CDR3. Each CDR3 protein gets one entry after TCRdb re-called the multiplex PCR reads with MiXCR. Of roughly 500,000 distinct CDR3 sequences in the sample, 40% to 55% were seen once. Study-level results: Most thyroid-expanded clonotypes above 0.001 were also found in blood.

Germline loops: CDR1 LNHDA, CDR2 SQIVND (reference sequence). The CDR3 contains 14 residues. The ends lost 6 bases at V and 5 bases at J; junction bases unmatched: 6. This clonotype was observed at least ten times. Its specificity is not known. V is TRBV19 and J is TRBJ2-5; the match to TRBD2 covers 10 bases. Sample: peripheral blood or thyroid tissue (not recorded which). This TCR derives from an adult woman with Graves' disease, either hyperthyroidism or ophthalmopathy (not recorded which). For the CDR3, the DNA is TGTGCCAGTAGCCCTCTAGCGGGAGTGGAGACCCAGTACTTC. Protein product: CASSPLAGVETQYF.